This T cell receptor (beta chain) is from a study of cytomegalovirus exposure and HLA in healthy donors. Findings and caveats of the study: Available immune exposure information covered CMV serostatus only. In vitro assays verified that three CMV-associated chains recognized CMV antigens specifically.

60 Vbeta and 13 Jbeta primers were used in PCR. Repertoires were generated with immunoSEQ multiplex PCR, while TCRdb's copy carries only in-frame clones and drops some. In the table there are about 160,000 clones, 75% to 90% of which are singletons. CDR1 is SGHTA and CDR2 is FQGTGA in the germline V gene. The length of the CDR3 is 15 residues. This clone has only one observation. Its antigen is undetermined. One end of the junction fails to match germline, which may point to a read error. The sequenced sample consisted of PBMCs. This receptor was obtained from a woman younger than 30 in good health and CMV-seronegative. The chain has TRBV7-3 and TRBJ2-7; 11 bases agree with TRBD2. This CDR3 is CASRLTPSGGNEQYF. The CDR3 DNA is TGTGCCAGCAGGTTAACGCCTAGCGGGGGGAACGAGCAGTACTTC.